The entry below describes one T cell receptor (beta chain). Its target is unknown. With 60 Vbeta and 13 Jbeta primers, the PCR was carried out. Sequencing used immunoSEQ multiplex PCR; TCRdb keeps in-frame clones, though not all of them. The repertoire holds 150,000 to 200,000 clones, 60% to 80% seen once, with 2% to 2.5% in the top ten. This specimen belongs to a study of cytomegalovirus exposure and HLA in healthy donors. Overall study findings and caveats: Per a later analysis, HLA-associated TCR beta chains showed more clonal expansion than other, equally common TCR beta chains. The majority of TCR sequences were rare, yet some public TCRs appeared in many donors.

Per germline, CDR1 GTSNPN and CDR2 SVGIG (reference sequence). V gave up 7 bases and J gave up 2 bases, with 16 bases separating them. The CDR3 totals 14 residues. The TCR was taken from a man aged 50 or older in good health and CMV-seropositive. Sequencing input: PBMCs. The genes are TRBV30 and TRBJ2-3, with D possibly matching TRBD1 (6 bases). The CDR3 reads CASSRQAVTDTQYF. In DNA form, the CDR3 reads TGTGCCTCCTCGAGACAGGCCGTCACAGATACGCAGTATTTT.